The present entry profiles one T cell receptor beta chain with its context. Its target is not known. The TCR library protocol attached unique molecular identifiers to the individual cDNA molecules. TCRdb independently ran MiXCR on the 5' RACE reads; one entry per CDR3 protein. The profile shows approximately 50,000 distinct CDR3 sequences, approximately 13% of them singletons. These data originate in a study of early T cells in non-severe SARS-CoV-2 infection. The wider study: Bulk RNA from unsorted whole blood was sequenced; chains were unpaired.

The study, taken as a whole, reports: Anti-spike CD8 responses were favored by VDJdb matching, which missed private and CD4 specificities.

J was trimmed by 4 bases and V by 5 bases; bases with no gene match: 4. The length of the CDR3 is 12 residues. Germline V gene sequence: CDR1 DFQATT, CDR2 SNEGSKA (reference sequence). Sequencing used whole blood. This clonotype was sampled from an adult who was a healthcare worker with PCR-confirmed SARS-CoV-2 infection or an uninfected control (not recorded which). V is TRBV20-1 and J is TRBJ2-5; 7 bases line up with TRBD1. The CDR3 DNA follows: TGCAGTGCTCACAGGGGTTCAGAGACCCAGTACTTC. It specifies CSAHRGSETQYF.